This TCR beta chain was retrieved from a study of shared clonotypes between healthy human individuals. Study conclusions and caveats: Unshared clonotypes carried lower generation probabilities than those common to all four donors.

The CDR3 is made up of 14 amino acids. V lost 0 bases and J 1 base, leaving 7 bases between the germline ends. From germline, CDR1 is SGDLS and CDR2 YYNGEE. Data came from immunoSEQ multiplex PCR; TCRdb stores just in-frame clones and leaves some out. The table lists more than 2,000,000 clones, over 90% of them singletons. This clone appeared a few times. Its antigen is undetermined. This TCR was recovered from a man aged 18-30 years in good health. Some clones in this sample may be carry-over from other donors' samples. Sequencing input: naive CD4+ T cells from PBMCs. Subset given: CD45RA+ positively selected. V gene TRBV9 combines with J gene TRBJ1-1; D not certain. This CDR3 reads CASSVEAGNTEAFF. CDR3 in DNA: TGTGCCAGCAGCGTAGAGGCAGGGAACACTGAAGCTTTCTTT. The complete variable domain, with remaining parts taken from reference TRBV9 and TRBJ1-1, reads DSGVTQTPKHLITATGQRVTLRCSPRSGDLSVYWYQQSLDQGLQFLIQYYNGEERAKGNILERFSAQQFPDLHSELNLSSLELGDSALYFCASSVEAGNTEAFFGQGTRLTVV.